This paragraph reports one TCR beta chain. The data belong to a study of blood T cell repertoires in COVID-19. Study-wide background: Samples taken during acute and convalescent COVID-19 were collected in the United States, Italy and Spain. The analysed material was cDNA or gDNA that came from T cells, B-cell-depleted T cells, or PBMCs.

This CDR3 region has 11 residues. The V gene lost 6 bases and the J gene lost 3 bases, with 6 bases spanning the gap. Germline V lookup: CDR1 MGHDK, CDR2 SYGVNS. Original data processing: Quantification of nucleated cells was approximated via reference gene primer amplification. The table came from immunoSEQ multiplex PCR; TCRdb's copy has only in-frame clones and leaves some out. For V, J and clone size, that table is used; D and trimming come from the DNA. The sample carries 150,000 to 200,000 clones, around 79% recorded once. This sequence originates from a man aged 55 to 70 with active or convalescent COVID-19. V usage is TRBV25-1 and J usage is TRBJ2-7, with D unclear. The sample was peripheral blood. CDR3 region: CASRQLYEQYF. The CDR3 DNA reads TGTGCCAGCAGACAGCTCTACGAGCAGTACTTC.